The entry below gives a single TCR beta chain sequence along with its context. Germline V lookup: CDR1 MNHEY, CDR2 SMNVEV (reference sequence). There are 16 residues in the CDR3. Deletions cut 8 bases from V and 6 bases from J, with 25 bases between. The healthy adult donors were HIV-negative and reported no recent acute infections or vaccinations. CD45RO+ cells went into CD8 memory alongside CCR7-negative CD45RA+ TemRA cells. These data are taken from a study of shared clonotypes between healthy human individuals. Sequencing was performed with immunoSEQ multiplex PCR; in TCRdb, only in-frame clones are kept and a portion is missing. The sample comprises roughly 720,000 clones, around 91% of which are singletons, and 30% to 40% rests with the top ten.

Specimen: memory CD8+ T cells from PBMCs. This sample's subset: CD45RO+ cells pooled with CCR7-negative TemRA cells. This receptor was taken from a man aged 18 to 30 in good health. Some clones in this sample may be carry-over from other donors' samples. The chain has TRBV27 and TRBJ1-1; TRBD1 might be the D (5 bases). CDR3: CASGDLFTDLGAEAFF. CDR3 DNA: TGTGCCAGCGGTGACCTTTTCACCGACCTGGGGGCTGAAGCTTTCTTT.